This TCR beta chain came from a study of T cell responses to AZD1222 COVID-19 vaccine. Study in general: Pooled samples include second doses given at about 4 or 12 weeks.

Clones were read by immunoSEQ multiplex PCR, and TCRdb kept only the in-frame ones, dropping some. The sample holds 100,000 or so clones, approximately 90% seen once. A word on this clone: As yet, its antigen is unknown.

This CDR3 is built from 15 residues. With V trimmed by 7 bases and J by 4 bases, 10 bases remained unmatched. Per germline, CDR1 SNHLY and CDR2 FYNNEI. General study findings and limits: Spike-specific TCR depth and breadth grew after two AZD1222 doses.

The input for sequencing was peripheral blood, taken on day 0 of AZD1222 vaccination. The V call is TRBV2, the J call TRBJ2-5; 9 bases are shared with TRBD1. The source is an adult in good health. Here the CDR3 reads CASIPDRGQGETQYF. The CDR3 coding sequence is TGTGCCAGCATCCCGGACAGGGGCCAAGGAGAGACCCAGTACTTC.